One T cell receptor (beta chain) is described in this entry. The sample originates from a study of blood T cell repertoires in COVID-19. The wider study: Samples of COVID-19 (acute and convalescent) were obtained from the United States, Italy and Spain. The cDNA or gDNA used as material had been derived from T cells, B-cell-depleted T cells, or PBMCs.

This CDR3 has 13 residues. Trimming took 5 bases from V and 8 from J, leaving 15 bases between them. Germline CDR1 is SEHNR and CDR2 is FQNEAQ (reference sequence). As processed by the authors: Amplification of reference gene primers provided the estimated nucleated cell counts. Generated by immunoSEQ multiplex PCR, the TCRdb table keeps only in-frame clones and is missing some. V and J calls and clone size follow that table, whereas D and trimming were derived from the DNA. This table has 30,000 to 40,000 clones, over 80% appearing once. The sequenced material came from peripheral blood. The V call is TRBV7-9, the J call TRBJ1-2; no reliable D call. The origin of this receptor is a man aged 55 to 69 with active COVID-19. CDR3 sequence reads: CASSPRGVWGYTF. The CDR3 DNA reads TGTGCCAGCAGCCCCCGCGGCGTGTGGGGCTACACCTTC.